A single sample is the source of the 22 T cell receptor beta chains below, sequenced in a study of blood T cells in healthy people across ages (dated by TCRdb to about 2015). The protocol used for the library was 5' RACE. Instrument used: Illumina HiSeq 2500. A second PCR of roughly 7 to 11 cycles was run with a J-beta primer mix and a sample-barcoded 5' primer. The public sequencing data were trimmed at Q25 with fastp and processed into clonotypes with MiXCR by TCRdb, which kept only in-frame beta chains. A single entry per CDR3 protein holds the most common genes and DNA from its merged rows. The sample table records around 990,000 distinct CDR3 sequences; 30% to 40% of these occur just once. The ten most abundant clones make up roughly 13% of the sample. Sequenced sample: blood. These receptors were taken from a man aged 18 to 29 in good health.

This clonotype was counted once. The chain is built from TRBV29-1 and TRBJ1-1; D unclear. CDR1 SQVTM and CDR2 ANQGSEA come from the germline V gene. The CDR3 is 12 amino acids. Trimming removed 5 bases from V and 0 bases from J, with 7 bases in between. The CDR3 spells CSVFEMNTEAFF. The CDR3 DNA follows: TGCAGCGTTTTTGAAATGAACACTGAAGCTTTCTTT.

This clonotype was seen just once. The V call is TRBV5-1, the J call TRBJ1-2; D gene ambiguous. The CDR3 loop spans 15 amino acids. Trimming took 0 bases from V and 4 from J, leaving 13 bases between them. Looked up from germline, CDR1 is SGHRS and CDR2 is YFSETQ. In DNA, the CDR3 is TGCGCCAGCAGCTTGGTATCGGGTCAGCCCTATGGCTACACCTTC. This gives the protein CASSLVSGQPYGYTF.

The chain couples TRBV9 to TRBJ2-1; 9 bases align to TRBD2. Germline V gene sequence: CDR1 SGDLS, CDR2 YYNGEE. The CDR3 loop spans 15 amino acids. Losses at the gene ends were 3 bases for V and 4 bases for J; bases not matched to a gene: 5. The chain's CDR3 is CASSARLAAYNEQFF. CDR3 DNA: TGTGCCAGCAGCGCACGACTAGCGGCATACAATGAGCAGTTCTTC.

There are a few counts of this clonotype. This chain uses TRBV10-3 with TRBJ1-5; D is possibly TRBD1 (6 bases). The CDR3 contains 14 residues. CDR1 ENHRY and CDR2 SYGVKD come from the germline V gene. With 2 bases removed from V and 2 bases from J, the gap between germline ends came to 7 bases. The CDR3 loop is CAISEGGGNQPQHF. The CDR3 DNA reads as TGTGCCATCAGTGAGGGGGGCGGCAATCAGCCCCAGCATTTT.

This clonotype showed up just a few times. J is TRBJ2-3 and V is TRBV6-1; D is perhaps TRBD1 (6 bases). The CDR3 is 17 amino acids. V was trimmed by 5 bases and J by 6 bases, leaving 24 bases between them. Per the germline V gene, CDR1 is MNHNS and CDR2 is SASEGT. The CDR3 region has the DNA TGTGCCAGCAGTCCCAGGCCGGGACACCCAAGCTCTGATACGCAGTATTTT. Translating it yields CASSPRPGHPSSDTQYF.

This clonotype has more than one count but fewer than ten. This chain joins TRBV13 and TRBJ2-4, with D perhaps matching TRBD2 (5 bases). This CDR3 has 13 amino acids. Germline values: CDR1 PRHDT, CDR2 FYEKMQ (reference sequence). V was pared by 5 bases and J by 6 bases, with 11 bases between. CDR3 DNA: TGTGCCAGCAGCCACACTGCGGGAAACATTCAGTACTTC. This encodes CASSHTAGNIQYF.

The rearrangement links TRBV29-1 to TRBJ1-1; tentatively, D is TRBD1 (5 bases). Germline V CDR1 and CDR2: SQVTM, ANQGSEA. This CDR3 region has 12 residues. V lost 3 bases and J 3 bases, leaving 8 bases between the germline ends. This CDR3 is CSVEQGDTEAFF. CDR3 DNA sequence: TGCAGCGTTGAGCAGGGAGACACTGAAGCTTTCTTT.

The chain uses TRBV4-3 and TRBJ2-1; no reliable D call. The V and J ends lost 2 bases and 0 bases respectively, with 8 bases between them. CDR3 length: 15 amino acids. CDR1 and CDR2 (germline): LGHNA, YSLEER. The CDR3 DNA follows: TGCGCCAGCAGCCAATCCAGCGCCTCCTACAATGAGCAGTTCTTC. It encodes CASSQSSASYNEQFF.

Remarks on this clonotype: The junction departs from germline at one end; a sequencing error may be responsible. This chain links TRBV3-1 with TRBJ2-1; unclear D gene. Germline V CDR1 and CDR2: LGHDT, YNNKEL (reference sequence). This CDR3 has 15 residues. CDR3 residues: CASSQDPMGNNEQFF. CDR3 nucleotide sequence: TGTGCCAGCAGTCAAGATCCGATGGGCAACAATGAGCAGTTCTTC.

This clonotype was observed a handful of times. The chain links TRBV12-3 or TRBV12-4 to TRBJ1-5, with 9 bases fitting TRBD1. The CDR3 has 14 residues. J was trimmed by 4 bases and V by 5 bases; bases with no gene match: 3. CDR3 residues: CASSNRGLNQPQHF. CDR3 nucleotides: TGTGCCAGCAGTAACAGGGGGCTTAATCAGCCCCAGCATTTT.

In its sample, this clonotype was seen once. CDR3 coding DNA: TGCAGCGTTTATGACACTGAAGCTTTCTTT. It specifies CSVYDTEAFF. The chain has TRBV29-1 and TRBJ1-1; D is uncertain. The CDR3 sequence is 10 residues long. The germline gives CDR1 SQVTM, CDR2 ANQGSEA. V was clipped by 5 bases and J by 3 bases, with 4 bases between them.

The chain uses TRBV6-6 and TRBJ2-3; 7 positions agree with TRBD2. The CDR3 has 13 residues. Germline values: CDR1 MNHNY, CDR2 SVGAGI (reference sequence). The DNA of the CDR3 is TGTGTCACCGCGGGTGGGGGGGCAGATACGCAGTATTTT. Amino acids: CVTAGGGADTQYF.

This clonotype was recorded a few times. This sequence joins TRBV6-6 and TRBJ2-3; a weak D match, TRBD2 (6 bases). Germline CDR1 MNHNY, CDR2 SVGAGI (reference sequence). The CDR3 has 13 amino acids. V was shortened by 7 bases and J by 5 bases, with 13 bases between the two germline ends. DNA for the CDR3: TGTGCCAGCATTGGCTCGGAGGGAGATACGCAGTATTTT. Its protein product is CASIGSEGDTQYF.

This rearrangement joins TRBV9 to TRBJ2-1, with D unresolved. Germline V lookup: CDR1 SGDLS, CDR2 YYNGEE. Deletions cut 1 base from V and 8 bases from J, with 10 bases between. This CDR3 is built from 13 residues. The CDR3 protein is CASSVSDADEQFF. In nucleotides, the CDR3 is TGTGCCAGCAGCGTATCGGATGCGGATGAGCAGTTCTTC.

This clonotype was picked up a small number of times. This rearrangement joins TRBV9 to TRBJ2-3, with D perhaps TRBD2 (6 bases). Germline values: CDR1 SGDLS, CDR2 YYNGEE. Trimming took 0 bases from V and 2 from J, leaving 10 bases between them. CDR3 length: 15 amino acids. The CDR3 DNA reads TGTGCCAGCAGCGTAGGCGGGGCGGCCACAGATACGCAGTATTTT. Translating gives CASSVGGAATDTQYF.

This chain connects TRBV7-2 to TRBJ2-7; the D gene is possibly TRBD2 (6 bases). V was pared by 4 bases and J by 4 bases, with 20 bases between. Germline loops: CDR1 SGHTA, CDR2 FQGNSA. The CDR3 covers 16 residues. The CDR3 DNA reads TGTGCCAGCAGCTCAGCGGCGGGGACTGGTGTTTACGAGCAGTACTTC. It yields the protein CASSSAAGTGVYEQYF.

This clonotype was counted a few times. The chain employs TRBV4-3 and TRBJ2-1, with TRBD1 matching 12 bases. Germline CDR1 reads LGHNA; CDR2 reads YSLEER. The CDR3 is 14 residues long. V lost 3 bases, J lost 9 bases, and 3 bases stayed unmatched. Here the CDR3 DNA reads TGCGCCAGCAGCCAGGGGACAGGGGGCAGTGAGCAGTTCTTC. Translated: CASSQGTGGSEQFF.

This clonotype was recorded a few times. J is TRBJ2-3 and V is TRBV12-3 or TRBV12-4, with 7 bases that match TRBD1. CDR3 length: 16 residues. Losses at the gene ends were 5 bases for V and 6 bases for J; bases not matched to a gene: 14. CDR3: CASSGRTGVPTDTQYF. The CDR3 coding sequence is TGTGCCAGCAGTGGACGAACAGGGGTTCCCACGGATACGCAGTATTTT.

In its sample, this clonotype was seen a few times. This chain links TRBV20-1 with TRBJ2-1; 8 bases map to TRBD2. V shed 5 bases and J 3 bases; nucleotides not matched to a gene: 9. The CDR3 runs 15 residues. Germline V lookup: CDR1 DFQATT, CDR2 SNEGSKA (reference sequence). DNA of the CDR3: TGCAGTGCTGATAGCGGGGCCACGCACTACAATGAGCAGTTCTTC. Translating gives CSADSGATHYNEQFF.

Concerning this clonotype: Compared with germline, one end of the junction differs, possibly owing to a read error. This sequence joins TRBV20-1 and TRBJ1-5; TRBD1 matches 8 bases. From germline, CDR1 is DFQATT and CDR2 SNEGSKA (reference sequence). This CDR3 region has 14 residues. The CDR3 DNA reads as TGCGGTGCTACCCAGACAGGGGGCAATCAGCCCCAGCATTTT. Translated: CGATQTGGNQPQHF.

CDR3 sequence: CATKRWSPGGYTEAFF. The CDR3 DNA reads TGTGCCACCAAAAGATGGTCCCCGGGGGGCTACACTGAAGCTTTCTTT. The V gene is TRBV14, the J gene TRBJ1-1; tentatively, D is TRBD1 (6 bases). The CDR3 is made up of 16 amino acids. V was cut by 10 bases and J by 3 bases, with 24 bases left in between. Germline V CDR1 and CDR2: SGHDN, FVKESK.

This clonotype appeared a few times. This chain uses TRBV7-9 with TRBJ2-7; D tentatively fits TRBD1 or TRBD2 (5 bases each). Trimming pared 4 bases from V and 2 bases from J, leaving 15 bases between. The CDR3 contains 15 residues. Per germline, CDR1 SEHNR and CDR2 FQNEAQ (reference sequence). The CDR3 DNA is TGTGCCAGCAGCTCCCAGGGAGATCGTACCTACGAGCAGTACTTC. It yields the protein CASSSQGDRTYEQYF.